Below are 27 T cell receptor beta chains sequenced from a single sample in a study of patients and donors after allogeneic stem cell transplantation (TCRdb year 2020). The library was produced with RT-PCR. The run used a NextSeq 550. TCRdb reprocessing: public reads trimmed at Q25 with fastp, clones called with MiXCR, in-frame beta chains kept. Merged by CDR3 protein, the rows form single entries marked with the most common genes and DNA. Recorded for this sample are over 150,000 distinct CDR3 sequences; roughly 30% of them occurred a single time. Jointly, the top ten make up around 3.3% of the sample. Sequences were obtained from blood, either unsorted or a sorted T cell fraction (not recorded which). These TCRs come from a human donor who was either an allogeneic HSCT recipient or a stem cell or donor lymphocyte infusion donor (not recorded which). It is not recorded whose cells these are; they may come from a transplant donor.

In DNA form, the CDR3 reads TGTGCCAGCTACGGACAGGGAGTTAACACCGGGGAGCTGTTTTTT. Its translation: CASYGQGVNTGELFF. The chain recombines TRBV12-3 or TRBV12-4 with TRBJ2-2, with 8 nucleotides matching TRBD1. The CDR3 extends over 15 amino acids. With V trimmed by 8 bases and J by 2 bases, 7 bases remained unmatched.

This clonotype has a count of ten or more. The chain joins TRBV12-3 or TRBV12-4 to TRBJ1-1, with no clear D. This CDR3 contains 15 residues. Trimming cost V 2 bases and J 1 base, with 11 bases left between them. The CDR3: CASSLRATGNTEAFF. CDR3 DNA sequence: TGTGCCAGCAGTTTACGCGCCACTGGGAACACTGAAGCTTTCTTT.

This chain connects TRBV28 to TRBJ2-3; the D gene is possibly TRBD1 (5 bases). Germline assignment: CDR1 MDHEN and CDR2 SYDVKM. The CDR3 has 14 amino acids. V was shortened by 4 bases and J by 3 bases, with 11 bases between the two germline ends. CDR3 sequence reads: CASSSPGKTDTQYF. The CDR3 nucleotides read TGTGCCAGCAGTTCCCCAGGGAAGACAGATACGCAGTATTTT.

This chain uses TRBV24-1 with TRBJ2-7; D is possibly TRBD1 (5 bases). This CDR3 is 13 amino acids long. V shed 4 bases and J shed 3 bases, with 9 bases lying between them. Germline V gene lookup returns CDR1 KGHDR and CDR2 SFDVKD. The CDR3 DNA sequence: TGTGCCACCAGTGACAGGGAACACTACGAGCAGTACTTC. It specifies CATSDREHYEQYF.

This clonotype was seen only a few times. V is TRBV28 and J is TRBJ1-4; weak D call: TRBD1 (5 bases). Germline V gene data show CDR1 as MDHEN and CDR2 as SYDVKM. V lost 3 bases to trimming and J lost 2 bases, with 10 bases between them. This CDR3 comprises 15 residues. DNA for the CDR3: TGTGCCAGCAGTTTCCATGGGGCGACTAATGAAAAACTGTTTTTT. It translates to CASSFHGATNEKLFF. Together with reference TRBV28 and TRBJ1-4, the CDR3 gives the full variable domain: DVKVTQSSRYLVKRTGEKVFLECVQDMDHENMFWYRQDPGLGLRLIYFSYDVKMKEKGDIPEGYSVSREKKERFSLILESASTNQTSMYLCASSFHGATNEKLFFGSGTQLSVL.

This clonotype was detected a few times. The rearrangement joins TRBV29-1 to TRBJ1-1, with D possibly TRBD1 on 6 matching bases. V lost 6 bases, J lost 4 bases, and 18 bases lay in between. CDR1 is SQVTM, CDR2 ANQGSEA, per germline. The CDR3 contains 14 residues. The CDR3 DNA reads as TGCAGCGTCGGTACAGGGTTGCTTGGCACTGAAGCTTTCTTT. Translated: CSVGTGLLGTEAFF.

The rearrangement joins TRBV7-2 to TRBJ1-1; 8 bases agree with TRBD1. The CDR3 has 14 residues. From germline, CDR1 is SGHTA and CDR2 FQGNSA. J lost 4 bases, V lost 7 bases, and 8 bases had no gene match. CDR3 sequence reads: CASIDRQGRTEAFF. Here the CDR3 DNA reads TGTGCCAGCATCGACCGACAGGGGCGCACTGAAGCTTTCTTT.

This clonotype turned up a few times. V gene TRBV24-1 combines with J gene TRBJ2-1, with TRBD2 matching over 8 bases. The CDR3 has 18 residues. Germline lookup yields CDR1 KGHDR and CDR2 SFDVKD. J was trimmed by 0 bases and V by 6 bases; bases with no gene match: 12. DNA for the CDR3: TGTGCCACCAGTTCGAGGGCGGGAGGCCCAAGCTCCTACAATGAGCAGTTCTTC. As protein: CATSSRAGGPSSYNEQFF.

J is TRBJ2-3 and V is TRBV18, with 7 bases matching TRBD1. The CDR3 consists of 17 residues. V lost 3 bases and J lost 2; bases outside the gene matches: 11. Germline V CDR1 and CDR2: KGHSH, LQKENI. For the CDR3, the DNA is TGTGCCAGCTCACCCCAATTTAGACAGGGCGCCACAGATACGCAGTATTTT. It specifies CASSPQFRQGATDTQYF.

This clonotype was found once. This chain joins TRBV3-1 and TRBJ2-1; D may be TRBD2 (6 bases). The V gene lost 10 bases and the J gene lost 5 bases, with 15 bases spanning the gap. Germline CDR1 is LGHDT and CDR2 is YNNKEL (reference sequence). CDR3 length: 13 amino acids. CDR3 in DNA: TGTGCCACCGGGGGACTTAAGCACAATGAGCAGTTCTTC. It codes for CATGGLKHNEQFF.

V usage is TRBV9 and J usage is TRBJ2-2, with D unclear. CDR1 and CDR2 (germline): SGDLS, YYNGEE. The CDR3 is 13 residues long. The germline V and J ends were trimmed by 1 base and 4 bases, with 5 bases remaining between them. In DNA form, the CDR3 reads TGTGCCAGCAGCGTATTTCGCACCGGGGAGCTGTTTTTT. Amino acid sequence: CASSVFRTGELFF.

This chain joins TRBV10-3 and TRBJ1-4; no clear D gene. The V end was cut by 3 bases, the J end by 5 bases, with 7 bases between. There are 13 residues in the CDR3. Germline CDR1 ENHRY, CDR2 SYGVKD. The CDR3 spells CAISDDSNEKLFF. The CDR3 bases are TGTGCCATCAGTGATGACTCCAATGAAAAACTGTTTTTT.

A few counts support this clonotype. The gene calls are TRBV4-2 and TRBJ2-2, with a tentative D call TRBD1 (5 bases). V dropped 0 bases and J dropped 5 bases, with 10 bases sitting between them. The length of the CDR3 is 15 residues. The V gene's germline CDR1 is LGHNA and CDR2 YNFKEQ. The CDR3: CASSQERGRTGELFF. In DNA form, the CDR3 reads TGTGCCAGCAGCCAAGAAAGGGGAAGGACCGGGGAGCTGTTTTTT.

The chain combines TRBV4-2 with TRBJ2-5; TRBD2 is a possible D gene (6 bases). The CDR3 runs 17 residues. V dropped 0 bases and J dropped 0 bases, with 14 bases sitting between them. Germline CDR1 is LGHNA and CDR2 is YNFKEQ. The CDR3 loop is CASSQEARTTYQETQYF. The CDR3 DNA sequence: TGTGCCAGCAGCCAAGAAGCCAGGACTACATACCAAGAGACCCAGTACTTC.

The chain links TRBV9 to TRBJ2-7; TRBD1 matches at 9 bases. CDR3 length: 14 amino acids. Germline V gene lookup returns CDR1 SGDLS and CDR2 YYNGEE. V trimming: 3 bases; J trimming: 5 bases; junction bases outside the gene matches: 6. CDR3 in DNA: TGTGCCAGCAGCGAACACGGGACAGGGAACGAGCAGTACTTC. This translates into CASSEHGTGNEQYF.

This clonotype was seen a few times. CDR3 amino acids: CSVEVGPLGTEAFF. The CDR3, as DNA: TGCAGCGTTGAAGTTGGCCCTCTGGGCACTGAAGCTTTCTTT. The chain has TRBV29-1 and TRBJ1-1; D call uncertain. The CDR3 extends over 14 amino acids. Trimming pared 1 base from V and 4 bases from J, leaving 13 bases between. The V gene's germline CDR1 is SQVTM and CDR2 ANQGSEA.

This clonotype was found a few times. The CDR3 DNA sequence: TGTGCCAGCCGGAGCCAAGAGGGGGCTAATCAGCCCCAGCATTTT. It encodes CASRSQEGANQPQHF. The rearrangement joins TRBV18 to TRBJ1-5; 7 bases match TRBD1. V trimming: 8 bases; J trimming: 4 bases; junction bases outside the gene matches: 11. The CDR3 loop spans 15 amino acids. Per the germline V gene, CDR1 is KGHSH and CDR2 is LQKENI.

This clonotype was observed a few times. The J gene is TRBJ2-7, the V gene TRBV29-1; 7 nucleotides agree with TRBD1. There are 13 residues in the CDR3. Germline V lookup: CDR1 SQVTM, CDR2 ANQGSEA. V shed 7 bases, J shed 4 bases, and the junction held 10 bases outside the gene matches. CDR3: CSARQGRIYEQYF. The CDR3 bases are TGCAGCGCACGACAGGGACGAATATACGAGCAGTACTTC.

Note on this clonotype: This clone may be a read error of a much larger clone one base away. This rearrangement joins TRBV20-1 to TRBJ1-5; a weak D match, TRBD1 (5 bases). Looked up from germline, CDR1 is DFQATT and CDR2 is SNEGSKA (reference sequence). Deletions cut 0 bases from V and 4 bases from J, with 16 bases between. This CDR3 is built from 16 residues. CDR3 amino acids: CSARDLGIGENQPQHF. CDR3 DNA: TGCAGTGCTAGAGATCTCGGGATAGGGGAGAATCAGCCCCAGCATTTT.

The J gene is TRBJ2-7, the V gene TRBV30, with 8 positions matching TRBD1. This CDR3 has 13 amino acids. Germline loops: CDR1 GTSNPN, CDR2 SVGIG (reference sequence). J gave up 1 base and V 8 bases, and 7 bases lay outside the gene matches. CDR3 residues: CALVRTGSYEQYF. Written as DNA, the CDR3 is TGTGCCCTCGTCAGGACAGGGTCCTACGAGCAGTACTTC.

In this sample, this clonotype turned up once. The chain recombines TRBV7-8 with TRBJ2-3, with 7 bases matching TRBD1. The junction had 8 bases not matched to a gene; V was cut back by 3 bases and J by 2 bases. The CDR3 totals 16 residues. The germline gives CDR1 SGHVS, CDR2 FQNEAQ. Written as DNA, the CDR3 is TGTGCCAGCAGCTTGGCGACAGGGTACCCCACAGATACGCAGTATTTT. Translating gives CASSLATGYPTDTQYF.

V and J are TRBV12-3 or TRBV12-4 and TRBJ2-4, with D possibly being TRBD1 (5 bases). V lost 6 bases, J lost 0 bases, and 15 bases lay in between. This CDR3 comprises 16 residues. DNA of the CDR3: TGTGCCAGCAGGGACACAGACCCCTTAGCCAAAAACATTCAGTACTTC. Translation: CASRDTDPLAKNIQYF.

This clonotype showed up many times. The chain employs TRBV18 and TRBJ1-3; the D gene is possibly TRBD1 (5 bases). The CDR3 is 14 residues long. Trimming removed 3 bases from V and 4 bases from J, with 10 bases in between. Germline values: CDR1 KGHSH, CDR2 LQKENI. The CDR3 spells CASSPTGTGNTIYF. As DNA, the CDR3 is TGTGCCAGCTCACCCACAGGAACGGGAAACACCATATATTTT. Drawing the rest from reference TRBV18 and TRBJ1-3, the complete variable domain is NAGVMQNPRHLVRRRGQEARLRCSPMKGHSHVYWYRQLPEEGLKFMVYLQKENIIDESGMPKERFSAEFPKEGPSILRIQQVVRGDSAAYFCASSPTGTGNTIYFGEGSWLTVV.

The chain has TRBV29-1 and TRBJ2-7, with 7 bases fitting TRBD2. Germline-derived CDR1 and CDR2 are SQVTM and ANQGSEA. The CDR3 length is 13 residues. The junction had 7 bases not matched to a gene; V was cut back by 4 bases and J by 4 bases. CDR3 nucleotide sequence: TGCAGCGTTGGGAGCGGGAAGGAGTACGAGCAGTACTTC. Its translation is CSVGSGKEYEQYF.

The rearrangement joins TRBV12-3 or TRBV12-4 to TRBJ2-3; D is unresolved. Trimming pared 2 bases from V and 2 bases from J, leaving 8 bases between. The CDR3 is 14 amino acids. This CDR3 is CASSLQLPTDTQYF. For the CDR3, the DNA is TGTGCCAGCAGTTTACAGCTGCCCACAGATACGCAGTATTTT.

Only a few counts were recorded for this clonotype. V usage is TRBV18 and J usage is TRBJ1-1; D call uncertain. CDR1 is KGHSH and CDR2 is LQKENI in the germline V gene. The CDR3 sequence is 12 residues long. V was shortened by 3 bases and J by 3 bases, with 5 bases between the two germline ends. The CDR3 region has the DNA TGTGCCAGCTCACCCGAATACACTGAAGCTTTCTTT. The encoded protein is CASSPEYTEAFF.

Worth noting for this clonotype: One junction end disagrees with the germline gene, perhaps due to a read error. The chain has TRBV7-7 and TRBJ2-7, with no clear D. The CDR3 totals 15 residues. The germline V gene encodes CDR1 SSHAT and CDR2 FNYEAQ (reference sequence). Here the CDR3 reads CASSLGPSSTYEQYF. The CDR3 DNA sequence: TGTGCTAGCAGCTTAGGGCCGTCGTCCACCTACGAGCAGTACTTC.